These 5 T cell receptor beta chains were sequenced from one sample in a study of T cell responses to AZD1222 COVID-19 vaccine. TCRdb keeps only in-frame clones here, not all; method: immunoSEQ multiplex PCR. The sample contains 150,000 or so clones, approximately 90% of which appear only once. Material: peripheral blood, obtained on day 0 of AZD1222 vaccination. All receptors come from an adult in good health.

The chain recombines TRBV4-1 with TRBJ2-5, with 8 positions matching TRBD2. With V trimmed by 4 bases and J by 4 bases, 5 bases remained unmatched. Germline CDR1 MGHRA, CDR2 YSYEKL. This CDR3 comprises 14 residues. CDR3 sequence (DNA): TGCGCCAGCAGCCTCGGGGGGGCCGGAGAGACCCAGTACTTC. This encodes CASSLGGAGETQYF.

CDR3 sequence reads: CASSLFHGQLREGAFF. In DNA form, the CDR3 reads TGTGCCAGCAGCTTGTTTCACGGACAGCTAAGAGAAGGAGCTTTCTTT. V and J are TRBV5-5 and TRBJ1-1; D is perhaps TRBD1 (6 bases). Deletions cut 1 base from V and 10 bases from J, with 23 bases between. This CDR3 is 16 amino acids long. Germline values: CDR1 SGHKS, CDR2 YYEKEE (reference sequence).

The chain carries TRBV6-2 or TRBV6-3 and TRBJ1-5; 10 bases map to TRBD1. V shed 5 bases, J shed 2 bases, and the junction held 21 bases outside the gene matches. The germline V gene encodes CDR1 MNHEY and CDR2 SVGEGT. This CDR3 region has 21 residues. The CDR3 protein is CASSPEEIVTGGSEGNQPQHF. Written as DNA, the CDR3 is TGTGCCAGCAGTCCGGAAGAGATTGTGACAGGGGGCAGCGAAGGCAATCAGCCCCAGCATTTT.

This chain uses TRBV20-1 with TRBJ1-4; weak D call: TRBD1 (6 bases). The CDR3 runs 17 residues. Germline V CDR1 and CDR2: DFQATT, SNEGSKA (reference sequence). V was cut by 3 bases and J by 0 bases, with 17 bases left in between. The CDR3 is CSASRDRSITTNEKLFF. The CDR3 DNA sequence: TGCAGTGCTAGTAGAGACAGGAGCATAACAACTAATGAAAAACTGTTTTTT.

The chain has TRBV24-1 and TRBJ1-2; no clear D. The CDR3 is 14 residues long. V was cut by 3 bases and J by 9 bases, with 16 bases left in between. CDR1 is KGHDR and CDR2 is SFDVKD in the germline V gene. CDR3 amino acids: CATSDNTVPLSYTF. The DNA for the CDR3 is TGTGCCACCAGTGATAACACAGTGCCTCTGAGCTACACCTTC.